This T cell receptor (beta chain) was captured in a study of blood T cell repertoires in COVID-19. Method: immunoSEQ multiplex PCR; TCRdb's copy keeps in-frame clones and lacks some. Among around 150,000 clones listed, roughly 79% were seen once. The V and J ends lost 4 bases and 4 bases, in that order; junction bases with no gene match: 13. The CDR3 is 17 amino acids. Germline CDR1 is SGHAT and CDR2 is FQNNGV. This clone was seen once. The sequence was collected from a woman of 80 years or more with acute or convalescent COVID-19. The chain recombines TRBV11-2 with TRBJ2-1, with 7 bases matching TRBD2. The specimen sequenced was peripheral blood. Here the CDR3 DNA reads TGTGCCAGCAGCTCCCGGGGAGGGGCGGGATCGTACAATGAGCAGTTCTTC. Protein sequence: CASSSRGGAGSYNEQFF.